A selection of T cell receptor beta chains follows, all from one sample in a study of cytomegalovirus exposure and HLA in healthy donors. Data came from immunoSEQ multiplex PCR; TCRdb stores just in-frame clones and leaves some out. The table records 150,000 to 200,000 clones, approximately 81% of them present only once. The sequencing sample was made of PBMCs. The receptors were sampled from a man aged 25-45 years in good health and CMV-seropositive. Each CDR3 is given with its conserved first and last residue.

v_call	j_call	cdr3_length	cdr3_aa
TRBV7-8	TRBJ1-2	15	CASSLEGRGRDGYTF
TRBV9	TRBJ1-4	17	CASSVGLTGGIGEKLFF
TRBV7-9	TRBJ2-2	13	CASSPEWSGELFF
TRBV5-4	TRBJ2-1	18	CASSPGQGWGLAENEQFF
TRBV27	TRBJ1-1	14	CASRSGQGYTEAFF
TRBV7-2	TRBJ1-1	15	CASSLAGRGRTEAFF
TRBV11-2	TRBJ1-4	18	CASNNRGQGLHANEKLFF
TRBV5-4	TRBJ1-1	14	CASSPFDRNTEAFF
TRBV11-3	TRBJ2-7	16	CASSLVLTGARYEQYF
TRBV27	TRBJ2-5	13	CAIATGSQETQYF
TRBV5-1	TRBJ2-5	17	CASSLPASGLHQETQYF
TRBV30	TRBJ2-5	14	CAWSALAGVETQYF
TRBV5-1	TRBJ1-2	14	CASSAGTANYGYTF
TRBV4-1	TRBJ1-3	14	CASSQGYSGNTIYF
TRBV14	TRBJ2-1	12	CASSQVLIEQFF
TRBV6-4	TRBJ1-2	13	CASSEGTGYGYTF
TRBV7-2	TRBJ2-7	15	CASSPGTGISYEQYF
TRBV11-3	TRBJ1-1	14	CASSPQGARTEAFF
TRBV6-1	TRBJ2-7	14	CASSHSGRAPEQYF
TRBV7-2	TRBJ1-5	13	CASSLRFNQPQHF
TRBV5-5	TRBJ1-5	15	CASSFKGFFNQPQHF
TRBV5-1	TRBJ1-4	17	CASSTSLVGQRDEKLFF